The present T cell receptor beta chain was sequenced within a study of long-term antiretroviral therapy in people with HIV. Study-wide results and limits: The study found narrower CDR3 length ranges in HIV repertoires than in controls. Therapy changes, viral resistance and ART adherence were not documented in the available data.

Details on this clone: The antigen remains undetermined.

At minimum, one pre-ART and two post-ART PBMC samples were obtained from each donor. Researchers report immunoSEQ v3.0 was run at survey level. Some clones are missing from TCRdb's copy, which holds only in-frame ones; the method was immunoSEQ multiplex PCR. Among around 43,000 clones listed, 85% to 95% were seen once. The receptor's source is a man under 40 with HIV. Sequenced material: unsorted PBMCs, taken just over 9 years after starting antiretroviral therapy.

The CDR3 DNA follows: TGTGCCAGCAGCACCACAGGGGGCTCCTACGAGCAGTACGTC. Translating gives CASSTTGGSYEQYV. The chain carries TRBV7-9 and TRBJ2-7; 8 bases are a match to TRBD1. Germline loops: CDR1 SEHNR, CDR2 FQNEAQ (reference sequence). The CDR3 is 14 amino acids. V shed 5 bases, J shed 0 bases, and the junction held 3 bases outside the gene matches.